Presented here are 9 T cell receptor beta chains from one specimen sequenced in a study of T cells in localized non-small cell lung cancer. The data were produced by immunoSEQ multiplex PCR, yet TCRdb's version contains in-frame clones alone and is incomplete. Altogether 45,000 to 60,000 clones are present, about 88% being singletons, with the ten largest covering over 2%. Sample: PBMCs, taken before any cancer treatment. The receptors were sampled from a man between 40 and 75 years old with stage II lung adenocarcinoma.

V gene TRBV27 combines with J gene TRBJ2-1; 8 nucleotides line up with TRBD1. Germline V gives CDR1 MNHEY, CDR2 SMNVEV (reference sequence). There are 14 residues in the CDR3. V gave up 2 bases and J gave up 6 bases; unmatched junction bases: 3. Here the CDR3 DNA reads TGTGCCAGCAGTTTAGGGACAGGCCTCAATGAGCAGTTCTTC. Translating gives CASSLGTGLNEQFF.

This chain joins TRBV9 and TRBJ2-1; D not resolved. This CDR3 is built from 14 residues. Germline V gene sequence: CDR1 SGDLS, CDR2 YYNGEE. The ends were cut back, 2 bases at V and 0 bases at J, with 6 bases in the middle. Here the CDR3 reads CASSVESSYNEQFF. DNA of the CDR3: TGTGCCAGCAGCGTGGAAAGCTCCTACAATGAGCAGTTCTTC.

The chain uses TRBV5-1 and TRBJ2-5, with D uncertain. Per germline, CDR1 SGHRS and CDR2 YFSETQ. V was shortened by 0 bases and J by 7 bases, with 16 bases between the two germline ends. The CDR3 extends over 15 amino acids. The CDR3 reads CASSLEVASMRTQYF. The CDR3 coding sequence is TGCGCCAGCAGCTTGGAGGTGGCTAGTATGAGGACCCAGTACTTC.

The V and J genes are TRBV6-1 and TRBJ1-5; 10 bases agree with TRBD1. V dropped 0 bases and J dropped 3; count of bases not matched to a gene: 26. This CDR3 has 24 residues. Germline V gene data show CDR1 as MNHNS and CDR2 as SASEGT. CDR3 sequence reads: CASSEAFTLPGQGSAWRHNQPQHF. In DNA, the CDR3 is TGTGCCAGCAGTGAAGCCTTTACCCTACCGGGACAGGGGTCCGCCTGGAGGCACAATCAGCCCCAGCATTTT.

The chain employs TRBV9 and TRBJ2-5, with D possibly TRBD1 on 6 matching bases. The CDR3 sequence is 13 residues long. Trimming shortened V by 3 bases and J by 1 base, and 7 bases separated the two germline ends. Looked up from germline, CDR1 is SGDLS and CDR2 is YYNGEE. The CDR3 nucleotides read TGTGCCAGCAGCGGACAGGTCCAAGAGACCCAGTACTTC. Translated: CASSGQVQETQYF.

A word on this clone: An end of the junction does not agree with germline; a read error may underlie this. The rearrangement links TRBV2 to TRBJ2-7; D not resolved. The CDR3 runs to 11 residues. Looked up from germline, CDR1 is SNHLY and CDR2 is FYNNEI. DNA of the CDR3: TGTGCCAGCAGTGATTTTCTAGATCCAGACTTC. This encodes CASSDFLDPDF.

The CDR3 is CASSLDAGPPYNEQFF. The CDR3 DNA follows: TGCGCCAGCAGCTTGGATGCGGGCCCGCCCTACAATGAGCAGTTCTTC. The chain has TRBV5-1 and TRBJ2-1; possibly TRBD2 for D (5 bases). Trimming removed 0 bases from V and 2 bases from J, with 12 bases in between. The CDR3 extends over 16 amino acids. From germline, CDR1 is SGHRS and CDR2 YFSETQ.

This sequence joins TRBV6-1 and TRBJ1-2; TRBD1 agrees at 12 bases. CDR1 and CDR2 (germline): MNHNS, SASEGT. The CDR3 spans 15 residues. The trim removed 3 bases at V and 5 bases at J, leaving 4 bases unmatched. CDR3 sequence (DNA): TGTGCCAGCAGTGAGTCGGGACAGGGGGCGTATGGCTACACCTTC. Amino acids: CASSESGQGAYGYTF.

The table lists this clone with a count of one. One end of the junction fails to match germline, which may point to a read error. The J gene is TRBJ1-1, the V gene TRBV11-1; 7 nucleotides line up with TRBD1. Germline assignment: CDR1 SGHAT and CDR2 FQDESV (reference sequence). There are 14 residues in the CDR3. Here the CDR3 reads CASSLSDRNTEAFF. The CDR3 nucleotides read TGTGCCAGCAGCCTATCGGACAGGAACACCGAAGCTTTCTTT.